Below, 10 T cell receptor beta chains from the same sample are listed, as sequenced in a study of blood T cell repertoires in COVID-19. Profiled with immunoSEQ multiplex PCR; TCRdb holds only in-frame clones, not every one. Found here are 250,000 to 350,000 clones, approximately 80% of them singletons; the top ten hold around 4.2%. Sequencing input: peripheral blood. The receptors here all came from a woman in her fifties or sixties with active or convalescent COVID-19.

This clone was detected only a few times. This chain connects TRBV2 to TRBJ2-2, with 12 bases aligning to TRBD2. Germline V CDR1 and CDR2: SNHLY, FYNNEI. This CDR3 region has 15 residues. V shed 5 bases, J shed 6 bases, and the junction held 4 bases outside the gene matches. The DNA of the CDR3 is TGTGCCAGCAGTCCGGGACTAGCGGGCCCCGGGGAGCTGTTTTTT. This encodes CASSPGLAGPGELFF.

This chain connects TRBV18 to TRBJ1-1; 7 nucleotides match TRBD1. J lost 1 base, V lost 3 bases, and 5 bases had no gene match. CDR3 size: 15 residues. CDR1 and CDR2 from the germline V gene are KGHSH and LQKENI. In nucleotides, the CDR3 is TGTGCCAGCTCACCCACAGGGGATTGGAACACTGAAGCTTTCTTT. Its translation: CASSPTGDWNTEAFF.

The V call is TRBV10-3, the J call TRBJ2-1; 8 nucleotides match TRBD2. The CDR3 runs 15 residues. Germline V lookup: CDR1 ENHRY, CDR2 SYGVKD. The V gene end was trimmed by 6 bases and the J gene end by 4 bases; junction bases not matched to a gene: 8. The CDR3 bases are TGTGCCATCAGGCCCGGGACTAGACTTTACAATGAGCAGTTCTTC. This codes for CAIRPGTRLYNEQFF.

The V gene is TRBV19, the J gene TRBJ1-5; the D gene is possibly TRBD1 (5 bases). The ends were cut back, 2 bases at V and 2 bases at J, with 10 bases in the middle. The germline V gene has CDR1 LNHDA and CDR2 SQIVND (reference sequence). The CDR3 contains 15 residues. CDR3 residues: CASSIQGWGNQPQHF. CDR3 DNA sequence: TGTGCCAGTAGTATACAGGGATGGGGCAATCAGCCCCAGCATTTT.

The chain joins TRBV25-1 to TRBJ1-1, with 7 bases aligning to TRBD1. V lost 2 bases, J lost 8 bases, and 2 bases stayed unmatched. The V gene's germline CDR1 is MGHDK and CDR2 SYGVNS. The CDR3 length is 12 residues. This chain's CDR3 is CASSEVTGEAFF. Written as DNA, the CDR3 is TGTGCCAGCAGTGAAGTGACAGGGGAAGCTTTCTTT. Looking up the rest from reference TRBV25-1 and TRBJ1-1 gives the full variable domain: EADIYQTPRYLVIGTGKKITLECSQTMGHDKMYWYQQDPGMELHLIHYSYGVNSTEKGDLSSESTVSRIRTEHFPLTLESARPSHTSQYLCASSEVTGEAFFGQGTRLTVV.

The chain combines TRBV2 with TRBJ1-2, with 8 positions matching TRBD1. Germline V CDR1 and CDR2: SNHLY, FYNNEI. V trimming: 9 bases; J trimming: 4 bases; junction bases outside the gene matches: 7. The CDR3 runs 13 residues. The CDR3 region is CASILDRGYGYTF. CDR3 coding DNA: TGTGCCAGTATCCTAGACAGGGGCTATGGCTACACCTTC.

This sequence joins TRBV2 and TRBJ1-1, with 9 bases aligning to TRBD1. This CDR3 region has 18 residues. Losses at the gene ends were 2 bases for V and 3 bases for J; bases not matched to a gene: 13. Germline loops: CDR1 SNHLY, CDR2 FYNNEI. DNA for the CDR3: TGTGCCAGCAGTGAATTGTGGGGACAGGGATACAAGGACACTGAAGCTTTCTTT. This sequence encodes CASSELWGQGYKDTEAFF.

The chain couples TRBV4-1 to TRBJ2-4, with 11 positions matching TRBD2. Unmatched junction bases numbered 9, after V lost 4 bases and J lost 7 bases. The germline gives CDR1 MGHRA, CDR2 YSYEKL. There are 16 residues in the CDR3. The CDR3 is CASSPFSGRAGNIQYF. The CDR3 DNA is TGCGCCAGCAGCCCTTTTAGCGGGAGGGCGGGGAACATTCAGTACTTC.

This clone appeared a single time. The CDR3 here is CASSRHWRGNTDTQYF. The CDR3 DNA reads TGTGCCAGCAGCCGGCACTGGCGGGGGAACACAGATACGCAGTATTTT. The chain couples TRBV7-7 to TRBJ2-3, with TRBD2 identical over 7 bases. Trimming cost V 5 bases and J 2 bases; bases outside gene matches: 10. CDR3 length equals 16 residues. Germline V CDR1 and CDR2: SSHAT, FNYEAQ (reference sequence).

CDR3 DNA: TGTGCCAGCTCACCAAGGCTAGCGGGAGAGACCCAGTACTTC. Protein: CASSPRLAGETQYF. The chain recombines TRBV18 with TRBJ2-5; 8 positions agree with TRBD2. The trim removed 2 bases at V and 4 bases at J, leaving 3 bases unmatched. The CDR3 covers 14 residues. Germline loops: CDR1 KGHSH, CDR2 LQKENI. Based on the CDR3 plus reference TRBV18 and TRBJ2-5, the full variable domain is NAGVMQNPRHLVRRRGQEARLRCSPMKGHSHVYWYRQLPEEGLKFMVYLQKENIIDESGMPKERFSAEFPKEGPSILRIQQVVRGDSAAYFCASSPRLAGETQYFGPGTRLLVL.